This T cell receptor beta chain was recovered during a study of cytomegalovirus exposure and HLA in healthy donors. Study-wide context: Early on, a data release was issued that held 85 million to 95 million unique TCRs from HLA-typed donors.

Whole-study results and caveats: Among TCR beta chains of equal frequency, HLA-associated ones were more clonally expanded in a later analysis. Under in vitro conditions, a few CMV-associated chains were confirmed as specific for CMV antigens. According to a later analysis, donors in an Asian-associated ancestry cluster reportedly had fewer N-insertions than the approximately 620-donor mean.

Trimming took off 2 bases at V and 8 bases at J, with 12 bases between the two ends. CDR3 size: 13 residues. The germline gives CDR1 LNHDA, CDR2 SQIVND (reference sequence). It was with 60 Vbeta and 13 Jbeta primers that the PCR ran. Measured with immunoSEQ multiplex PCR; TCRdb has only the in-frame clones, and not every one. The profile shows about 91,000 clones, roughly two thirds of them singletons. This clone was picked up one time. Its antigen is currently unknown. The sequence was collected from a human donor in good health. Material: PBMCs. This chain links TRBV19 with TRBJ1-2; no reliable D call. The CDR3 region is CASSIPGRGGYTF. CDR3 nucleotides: TGTGCCAGTAGTATACCGGGGAGAGGAGGCTACACCTTC.